The clone carrying this TCR beta chain occurred a few times. What it binds is unknown. The V and J ends lost 5 bases and 5 bases respectively, with 18 bases between them. Germline V gives CDR1 LNHDA, CDR2 SQIVND (reference sequence). The CDR3 covers 16 residues. The data were taken from a study of Graves' ophthalmopathy and Graves' hyperthyroidism. The overall study: Sampling took place at initial diagnosis, with peripheral blood obtained before any treatment. The study's findings and limits: In separating ophthalmopathy from stable hyperthyroidism, a 13-signature model achieved roughly 89% sensitivity and 81.08% specificity.

The authors amplified TCR beta CDR3 regions from RNA transcripts. An opening RT-PCR round employed HTBI primers and preceded a second-round multiplex PCR. TCRdb reprocessed the multiplex PCR reads via MiXCR and lists one record per CDR3 protein. The table shows about 500,000 distinct CDR3 sequences, with 14% occurring only once. The authors diagnosed from clinical symptoms, serum thyroxine, TRAb, thyroid ultrasound and orbital computed tomography. The source is a woman in her twenties or thirties with Graves' ophthalmopathy. J is TRBJ2-2 and V is TRBV19; D may correspond to TRBD1 or TRBD2 (5 bases each). The sequencing input was blood. The CDR3 DNA is TGTGCCAGTAGTTCCTTCGGGACGGGAAAAACCGGGGAGCTGTTTTTT. Amino acids: CASSSFGTGKTGELFF.